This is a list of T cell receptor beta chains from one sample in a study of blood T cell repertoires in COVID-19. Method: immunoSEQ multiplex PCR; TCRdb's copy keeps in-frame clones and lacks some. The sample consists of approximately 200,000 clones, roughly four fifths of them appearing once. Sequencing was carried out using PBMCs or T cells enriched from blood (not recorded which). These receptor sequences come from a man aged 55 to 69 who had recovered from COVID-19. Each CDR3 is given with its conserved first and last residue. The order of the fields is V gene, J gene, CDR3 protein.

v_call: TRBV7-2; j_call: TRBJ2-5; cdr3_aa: CASSYLGGGAVETQYF
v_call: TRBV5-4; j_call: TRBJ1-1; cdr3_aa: CASSLTGRNTEAFF
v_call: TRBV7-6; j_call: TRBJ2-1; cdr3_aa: CASSSRPNNRGLTSSYNEQFF
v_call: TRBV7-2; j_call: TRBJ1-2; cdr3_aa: CASSTDTNYGYTF
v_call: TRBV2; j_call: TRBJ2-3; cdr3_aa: CASSAQTGGLDTQYF
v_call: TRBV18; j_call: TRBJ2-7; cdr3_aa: CASSPNSLSSYEQYF
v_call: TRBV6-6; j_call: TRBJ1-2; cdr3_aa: CASREPGVVYGYTF
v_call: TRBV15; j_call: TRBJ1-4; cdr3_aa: CATSRVNEKLFF
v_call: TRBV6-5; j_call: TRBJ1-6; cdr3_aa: CASTPGGNGNSPLHF
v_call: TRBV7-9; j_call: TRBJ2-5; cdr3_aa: CASSSGIRGQETQYF
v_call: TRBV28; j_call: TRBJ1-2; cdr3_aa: CASSPGFLGYGYTF
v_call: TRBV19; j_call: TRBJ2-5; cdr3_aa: CASSISSGGAETQYF
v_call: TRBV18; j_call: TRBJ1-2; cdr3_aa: CASSPAGTGINYGYTF
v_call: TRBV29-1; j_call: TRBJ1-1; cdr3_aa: CSVVPQGSGTEAFF
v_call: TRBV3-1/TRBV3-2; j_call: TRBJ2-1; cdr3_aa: CASSQGSGGRFF
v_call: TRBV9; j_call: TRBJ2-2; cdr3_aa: CASSVEMAGELFF
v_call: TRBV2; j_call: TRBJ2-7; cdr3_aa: CASSESRQGYEQYF
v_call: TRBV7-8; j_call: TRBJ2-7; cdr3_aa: CASTPSGGPEQYF
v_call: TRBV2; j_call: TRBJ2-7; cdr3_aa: CASSVARTYEQYF
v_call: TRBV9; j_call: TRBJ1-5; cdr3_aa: CASSVYVCGDRGLWQPQHF
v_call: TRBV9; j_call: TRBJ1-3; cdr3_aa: CASSVVGHSRGGNTIYF
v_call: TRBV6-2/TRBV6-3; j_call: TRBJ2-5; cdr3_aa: CASSYPGQQETQYF
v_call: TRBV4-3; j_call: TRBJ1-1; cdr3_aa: CASSQEGGRFTEAFF
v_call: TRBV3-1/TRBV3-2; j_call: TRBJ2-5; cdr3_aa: CASSQDLGLAGGGETQYF
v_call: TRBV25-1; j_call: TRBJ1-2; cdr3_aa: CASSNTGTGGGYTF
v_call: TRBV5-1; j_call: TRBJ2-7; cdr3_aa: CASSLGSAGGREQYF
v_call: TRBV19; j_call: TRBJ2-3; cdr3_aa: CASKWLADDTQYF
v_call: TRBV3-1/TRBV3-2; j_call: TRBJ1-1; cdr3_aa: CASSQVDRAQGAFF
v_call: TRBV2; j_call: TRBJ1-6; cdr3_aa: CASSEDRVQNSPLHF
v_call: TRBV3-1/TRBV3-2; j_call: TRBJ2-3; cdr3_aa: CASSHGGAGYF
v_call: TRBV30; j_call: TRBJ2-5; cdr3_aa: CAWSPRETQYF
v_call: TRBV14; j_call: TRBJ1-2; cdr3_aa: CASSQDRRGANYGYTF